The next 29 T cell receptor beta chains were all read from a single sample in a study of identical twins (dated by TCRdb to about 2016). The method was 5' RACE. Sequencing took place on an Illumina HiSeq 2000. Using fastp at Q25 and MiXCR, TCRdb reprocessed the public reads and kept productive beta chains. Rows are unified per CDR3 protein, each entry keeping the most common DNA and genes. In this sample the table shows 350,000 to 450,000 distinct CDR3 sequences, around 20% of which occur a single time. The top ten hold 9.5% to 15% of the sample. Material: naive T cells sorted from blood. According to the study, the label for this sample's cell subset or site signals: cells isolated with a human naive T-cell isolation kit. Receptors were obtained from a man aged 45-65 years in good health.

V gene TRBV7-8 combines with J gene TRBJ2-5; unclear D gene. The germline V and J ends were trimmed by 4 bases and 1 base, with 4 bases remaining between them. The length of the CDR3 is 12 residues. Germline assignment: CDR1 SGHVS and CDR2 FQNEAQ. This CDR3 reads CASSSSQETQYF. Here the CDR3 DNA reads TGTGCCAGCAGCTCAAGCCAAGAGACCCAGTACTTC.

The V and J genes are TRBV4-1 and TRBJ2-7; perhaps TRBD1 as D (5 bases). The V and J ends lost 4 bases and 6 bases respectively, with 19 bases between them. This CDR3 is built from 15 residues. CDR1 and CDR2 from the germline V gene are MGHRA and YSYEKL. CDR3 residues: CASSPGPQGGFEQYF. CDR3 DNA sequence: TGCGCCAGCAGCCCCGGTCCGCAGGGCGGATTCGAGCAGTACTTC.

This clonotype was seen more than once but under ten times. This chain uses TRBV7-2 with TRBJ2-7; 9 bases line up with TRBD2. With 4 bases clipped from V and 8 bases from J, the junction kept 12 bases outside the gene matches. The CDR3 runs 15 residues. The germline V gene encodes CDR1 SGHTA and CDR2 FQGNSA. The CDR3 loop reads CASSYQSGTSSQQYF. The CDR3 region has the DNA TGTGCCAGCAGCTACCAATCCGGGACTAGCTCGCAGCAGTACTTC.

This chain uses TRBV7-2 with TRBJ2-3; weak D call: TRBD1 (5 bases). The CDR3 loop spans 15 amino acids. The V gene lost 2 bases and the J gene lost 2 bases, with 11 bases spanning the gap. Germline V CDR1 and CDR2: SGHTA, FQGNSA. As DNA, the CDR3 is TGTGCCAGCAGCTTATTAAGGACACACACAGATACGCAGTATTTT. It yields the protein CASSLLRTHTDTQYF.

The J gene is TRBJ2-6, the V gene TRBV12-3 or TRBV12-4; the D is unclear. CDR3 length: 17 residues. V lost 5 bases, J lost 2 bases, and 16 bases lay in between. CDR3 amino acids: CASSTGGGGTGANVLTF. The CDR3 bases are TGTGCCAGCAGTACCGGTGGCGGTGGCACTGGGGCCAACGTCCTGACTTTC.

This clonotype was recorded many times. The chain recombines TRBV4-3 with TRBJ1-2, with D perhaps TRBD1 (5 bases). Trimming removed 0 bases from V and 8 bases from J, with 13 bases in between. This CDR3 has 14 amino acids. The germline V gene encodes CDR1 LGHNA and CDR2 YSLEER. This chain's CDR3 is CASSQEMGTGGYTF. CDR3 bases: TGCGCCAGCAGCCAAGAGATGGGGACGGGGGGCTACACCTTC.

This chain links TRBV11-1 with TRBJ2-6; D perhaps matches TRBD1 (7 bases). The length of the CDR3 is 18 residues. Germline CDR1 is SGHAT and CDR2 is FQDESV (reference sequence). V dropped 4 bases and J dropped 2 bases, with 18 bases sitting between them. CDR3 coding DNA: TGTGCCAGCAGCTCCCGGGGGCAGGGGGTTGCTGGGGCCAACGTCCTGACTTTC. Protein product: CASSSRGQGVAGANVLTF.

This chain links TRBV11-2 with TRBJ2-7, with TRBD2 matching over 10 bases. This CDR3 contains 16 residues. V lost 7 bases and J lost 4; bases outside the gene matches: 13. Looked up from germline, CDR1 is SGHAT and CDR2 is FQNNGV. This CDR3 is CASTEIGLAGEYEQYF. The CDR3 nucleotides read TGTGCCAGCACCGAGATAGGGCTAGCGGGAGAGTACGAGCAGTACTTC.

This clonotype was seen a few times. DNA of the CDR3: TGTGCCACCAGCAGAGATCAAGGCACAGGGAATAACTATGGCTACACCTTC. It codes for CATSRDQGTGNNYGYTF. The chain recombines TRBV15 with TRBJ1-2; possibly TRBD1 for D (6 bases). CDR1 and CDR2 from the germline V gene are LNHNV and YYDKDF (reference sequence). This CDR3 region has 17 residues. Trimming shortened V by 0 bases and J by 1 base, and 15 bases separated the two germline ends. Filled out from reference TRBV15 and TRBJ1-2, the complete variable domain reads DAMVIQNPRYQVTQFGKPVTLSCSQTLNHNVMYWYQQKSSQAPKLLFHYYDKDFNNEADTPDNFQSRRPNTSFCFLDIRSPGLGDTAMYLCATSRDQGTGNNYGYTFGSGTRLTVV.

This clonotype appeared a few times. The chain couples TRBV28 to TRBJ2-1; D perhaps matches TRBD1 (5 bases). Between the trimmed V and J ends, which lost 2 bases and 6 bases, there was a span of 8 bases. Per germline, CDR1 MDHEN and CDR2 SYDVKM. This CDR3 contains 13 residues. CDR3 nucleotide sequence: TGTGCCAGCAGTTTAGTGGACACCAATGAGCAGTTCTTC. It encodes CASSLVDTNEQFF.

The genes are TRBV7-9 and TRBJ2-5, with D possibly being TRBD1 or TRBD2 (6 bases each). CDR1 is SEHNR, CDR2 FQNEAQ, per germline (reference sequence). This CDR3 comprises 15 residues. Deletions cut 1 base from V and 1 base from J, with 10 bases between. The DNA for the CDR3 is TGTGCCAGCAGCTTAGATTGGGGGGCCCAAGAGACCCAGTACTTC. Its translation is CASSLDWGAQETQYF.

The chain couples TRBV4-2 to TRBJ2-7; D might be TRBD2 (5 bases). Deletions cut 7 bases from V and 6 bases from J, with 10 bases between. Germline CDR1 reads LGHNA; CDR2 reads YNFKEQ. The CDR3 is 11 residues long. The CDR3 DNA is TGTGCCAGCACCGAGGGCAGCGAGCAGTACTTC. Translating it yields CASTEGSEQYF.

The chain couples TRBV6-2 or TRBV6-3 to TRBJ2-7, with 8 nucleotides matching TRBD2. Germline trimming cut 8 bases from V and 2 bases from J; bases unmatched to any gene: 8. This CDR3 has 14 amino acids. Germline-derived CDR1 and CDR2 are MNHEY and SVGEGT. The CDR3 DNA reads TGTGCCAGCCGGTCACCGGGACTAGCCTACGAGCAGTACTTC. It encodes CASRSPGLAYEQYF.

This clonotype came up a few times. J is TRBJ1-6 and V is TRBV7-9; the match to TRBD1 covers 9 bases. CDR3 size: 15 residues. Germline CDR1 SEHNR, CDR2 FQNEAQ (reference sequence). The trim removed 4 bases at V and 6 bases at J, leaving 4 bases unmatched. In DNA, the CDR3 is TGTGCCAGCAGCTATGGGACAGGGAGTAATTCACCCCTCCACTTT. Protein product: CASSYGTGSNSPLHF.

The table lists this clonotype with many counts. The rearrangement joins TRBV12-3 or TRBV12-4 to TRBJ2-3, with D maybe TRBD1 (6 bases). This CDR3 is built from 12 residues. Trimming cost V 2 bases and J 6 bases, with 6 bases left between them. The CDR3: CASSLQGDTQYF. CDR3 sequence (DNA): TGTGCCAGCAGTTTACAGGGGGATACGCAGTATTTT.

J is TRBJ1-4 and V is TRBV30; possibly TRBD1 for D (5 bases). This CDR3 has 12 amino acids. Germline CDR1 is GTSNPN and CDR2 is SVGIG (reference sequence). Trimming left V 2 bases short and J 11 bases short, with 12 bases between. Here the CDR3 DNA reads TGTGCCTGGAGTAAATCCGGGGGGAAACTGTTTTTT. Translation gives CAWSKSGGKLFF. Variable domain in full (rest from reference TRBV30 and TRBJ1-4): SQTIHQWPATLVQPVGSPLSLECTVEGTSNPNLYWYRQAAGRGLQLLFYSVGIGQISSEVPQNLSASRPQDRQFILSSKKLLLSDSGFYLCAWSKSGGKLFFGSGTQLSVL.

The chain uses TRBV4-1 and TRBJ2-3; D may be TRBD2 (7 bases). The CDR3 has 21 residues. The V end lost 4 bases, the J end lost 7 bases, and 36 bases lay between the germline ends. The germline V gene has CDR1 MGHRA and CDR2 YSYEKL. The CDR3 loop reads CASSLPPSLAETPGVLHTQYF. The DNA of the CDR3 is TGCGCCAGCAGCCTCCCCCCGTCGCTAGCGGAGACCCCAGGGGTCCTACATACGCAGTATTTT.

The J gene is TRBJ1-2, the V gene TRBV4-3; D call uncertain. V was pared by 0 bases and J by 7 bases, with 12 bases between. The CDR3 sequence is 14 residues long. Germline V gene data show CDR1 as LGHNA and CDR2 as YSLEER. Here the CDR3 reads CASSQDRMPLGYTF. CDR3 nucleotide sequence: TGCGCCAGCAGCCAAGATCGGATGCCTCTTGGCTACACCTTC.

This clonotype was counted at least ten times. This sequence joins TRBV6-1 and TRBJ1-2; TRBD1 is a possible D gene (5 bases). Germline loops: CDR1 MNHNS, CDR2 SASEGT. V lost 3 bases, J lost 3 bases, and 20 bases lay in between. This CDR3 is built from 17 residues. The CDR3 spells CASSDQGMARAYYGYTF. CDR3 nucleotide sequence: TGTGCCAGCAGTGACCAGGGCATGGCAAGGGCCTACTATGGCTACACCTTC.

This chain connects TRBV5-1 to TRBJ2-4, with TRBD2 matching over 8 bases. Germline CDR1 is SGHRS and CDR2 is YFSETQ. The CDR3 is 14 amino acids. J was trimmed by 2 bases and V by 4 bases; bases with no gene match: 2. This chain's CDR3 is CASSERGSKNIQYF. As DNA, the CDR3 is TGCGCCAGCAGCGAGCGGGGGTCCAAAAACATTCAGTACTTC.

The CDR3 DNA follows: TGTGCCACCGCGACAGGGCTCCTCGGAAACACCATATATTTT. It yields the protein CATATGLLGNTIYF. This sequence joins TRBV10-3 and TRBJ1-3, with 7 bases identical to TRBD1. J lost 4 bases, V lost 10 bases, and 10 bases had no gene match. Per germline, CDR1 ENHRY and CDR2 SYGVKD. CDR3 length: 14 amino acids.

This clonotype was recorded at least ten times. This sequence joins TRBV5-1 and TRBJ2-3; 7 nucleotides line up with TRBD1. Unmatched junction bases numbered 4, after V lost 4 bases and J lost 2 bases. The germline V gene has CDR1 SGHRS and CDR2 YFSETQ. CDR3 length: 14 amino acids. The CDR3 bases are TGCGCCAGCAGCCCGGGACAGAACACAGATACGCAGTATTTT. It specifies CASSPGQNTDTQYF.

In this sample, this clonotype turned up many times. The chain uses TRBV19 and TRBJ2-1; 12 bases map to TRBD2. Germline CDR1 reads LNHDA; CDR2 reads SQIVND (reference sequence). This CDR3 spans 15 amino acids. Unmatched junction bases numbered 4, after V lost 5 bases and J lost 5 bases. CDR3 coding DNA: TGTGCCAGTAGTCTAGGACTAGCGGGGAACAATGAGCAGTTCTTC. It translates to CASSLGLAGNNEQFF.

This clonotype came up a few times. The rearrangement joins TRBV6-1 to TRBJ2-7, with unresolved D. CDR3 length: 13 residues. The V and J ends lost 3 bases and 6 bases respectively, with 12 bases between them. Looked up from germline, CDR1 is MNHNS and CDR2 is SASEGT. The CDR3 loop is CASSEWIASEQYF. The CDR3, as DNA: TGTGCCAGCAGTGAGTGGATAGCCTCCGAGCAGTACTTC.

This clonotype was recorded at least ten times. The DNA for the CDR3 is TGTGCCAGCAGAGGGTCGGGACAGGGCCGCGAGCAGTACTTC. Translated: CASRGSGQGREQYF. V and J are TRBV28 and TRBJ2-7, with 9 bases that match TRBD1. Germline V CDR1 and CDR2: MDHEN, SYDVKM. This CDR3 is built from 14 residues. Germline trimming cut 6 bases from V and 6 bases from J; bases unmatched to any gene: 9.

Only a few counts were recorded for this clonotype. The V gene is TRBV4-3, the J gene TRBJ2-7, with D perhaps TRBD1 or TRBD2 (5 bases each). CDR3 length equals 14 residues. The V gene lost 1 base and the J gene lost 8 bases, with 15 bases spanning the gap. Germline assignment: CDR1 LGHNA and CDR2 YSLEER. Here the CDR3 reads CASSQVVGPQQQYF. The CDR3 bases are TGCGCCAGCAGCCAAGTAGTGGGACCGCAGCAGCAGTACTTC.

The chain combines TRBV15 with TRBJ2-7, with TRBD2 matching over 7 bases. V shed 2 bases and J 4 bases; nucleotides not matched to a gene: 5. The CDR3 runs 14 residues. Germline assignment: CDR1 LNHNV and CDR2 YYDKDF (reference sequence). The chain's CDR3 is CATSRFAGDYEQYF. The CDR3 bases are TGTGCCACCAGCAGATTTGCGGGGGATTACGAGCAGTACTTC.

This clonotype was counted a few times. One end of the junction varies from germline; a read error may be responsible. The V call is TRBV11-1, the J call TRBJ2-1, with 7 bases that match TRBD2. The CDR3 totals 15 residues. Germline loops: CDR1 SGHAT, CDR2 FQDESV (reference sequence). The CDR3 DNA follows: TGTGCCAGCAGCCTAGCGGAGGCACCGGGTGATGAGCAGTTCTTC. Encoded protein: CASSLAEAPGDEQFF.

The rearrangement links TRBV4-2 to TRBJ2-1; 15 positions match TRBD2. The CDR3 is made up of 20 amino acids. From germline, CDR1 is LGHNA and CDR2 YNFKEQ. The trim removed 2 bases at V and 7 bases at J, leaving 15 bases unmatched. The CDR3 reads CASSQRVGLAGGVRGNEQFF. The CDR3 DNA follows: TGTGCCAGCAGCCAACGTGTGGGACTAGCGGGGGGAGTCCGGGGGAATGAGCAGTTCTTC.